This T cell receptor beta chain was captured in a study of T cell responses to AZD1222 COVID-19 vaccine. V shed 7 bases and J shed 3 bases, with 23 bases lying between them. The CDR3 contains 17 residues. Germline V lookup: CDR1 SEHNR, CDR2 FQNEAQ (reference sequence). TCRdb's copy holds only in-frame clones and misses some; the assay was immunoSEQ multiplex PCR. The table lists around 180,000 clones, around 86% of them singletons, with less than 3% in the top ten. This clone was found once. This sample comprised peripheral blood, obtained on day 0 of MenACWY control vaccination. The clonotype was recovered from an adult in good health. V gene TRBV7-9 combines with J gene TRBJ2-3; D possibly matches TRBD1 or TRBD2 (5 bases each). DNA for the CDR3: TGTGCCAGCACCCCTCGACCCGGGGCGACGACAACAGATACGCAGTATTTT. Protein: CASTPRPGATTTDTQYF.